This is a list of T cell receptor beta chains from one sample in a study of blood T cells in healthy people across ages. TCRdb used MiXCR to reprocess the 5' RACE reads, holding one entry per CDR3 protein. The sample holds some 920,000 distinct CDR3 sequences, about 51% seen once. Sequencing input: blood. The source is a woman aged 55-75 years in good health. Each CDR3 is given with its conserved first and last residue. A D gene is named only where the DNA matches it firmly. Size values are once, few and many counts, or a class for expanded clones, and some rows have none.

J: TRBJ2-5
V: TRBV15
D: -
size: -
DNA: TGTGCCACCAGCAGAGATGACCTACAGGGTAGTGAGCAGTACTTC
CDR3: CATSRDDLQGSEQYF

J: TRBJ1-5
V: TRBV6-5
D: TRBD1
size: few
DNA: TGTGCCAGCAGTTACTCCCGGACAGGGAATCAGCCCCAGCATTTT
CDR3: CASSYSRTGNQPQHF

J: TRBJ1-2
V: TRBV25-1
D: -
size: few
DNA: TGTGCCAGCAGTGAACCCGACAGGCCAAGGACTGGCTACACCTTC
CDR3: CASSEPDRPRTGYTF

J: TRBJ2-1
V: TRBV21-1
D: -
size: -
DNA: TGTGCCAGCACCCCCGGGACTAGCGGCAACAATGAGCAGTTCTTC
CDR3: CASTPGTSGNNEQFF

J: TRBJ1-2
V: TRBV7-3
D: -
size: -
DNA: TGTGCCAGCAGCTTAAATTTAGGGCACGCCCGTAGCTACACCTTC
CDR3: CASSLNLGHARSYTF

J: TRBJ2-1
V: TRBV29-1
D: TRBD2
size: -
DNA: TGCAGCGTTGCCCCTAGGGGAAGGGAGGGCAGCAATGAGCTGTTCTTC
CDR3: CSVAPRGREGSNELFF

J: TRBJ2-5
V: TRBV11-3
D: TRBD2
size: -
DNA: TGTGCCAGCAGCTTTGGACTAGCGGGTCCCATGGCGGAGACCCAGTACTTC
CDR3: CASSFGLAGPMAETQYF

J: TRBJ2-5
V: TRBV12-3/TRBV12-4
D: -
size: -
DNA: TGTGCCAGCAGTTTAGGTCGGTGGGAGACCCAGTACTTC
CDR3: CASSLGRWETQYF

J: TRBJ2-3
V: TRBV6-2/TRBV6-3
D: -
size: few
DNA: TGTGCCAGCAGTTACGAAGCGCTACATACGCAGTATTTT
CDR3: CASSYEALHTQYF

J: TRBJ1-1
V: TRBV7-9
D: -
size: -
DNA: TGTGCCAGCAGCGTTAGACAAGAGAACACTGAAGCTTTCTTT
CDR3: CASSVRQENTEAFF

J: TRBJ1-2
V: TRBV10-3
D: -
size: -
DNA: TGTGCCATCAGTGGAGGAACGGGGAACTATGGCTACACCTTC
CDR3: CAISGGTGNYGYTF